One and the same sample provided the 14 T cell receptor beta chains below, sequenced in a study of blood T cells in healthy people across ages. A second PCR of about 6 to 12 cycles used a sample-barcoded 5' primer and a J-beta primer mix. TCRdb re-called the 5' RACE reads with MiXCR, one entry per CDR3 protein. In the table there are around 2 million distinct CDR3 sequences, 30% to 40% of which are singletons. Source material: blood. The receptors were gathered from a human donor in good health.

The CDR3 DNA follows: TGTGCCACCAGCCCGCGGACAGGGAGAGACACCATATATTTT. Amino acid sequence: CATSPRTGRDTIYF. The genes are TRBV15 and TRBJ1-3; 8 positions match TRBD1. This CDR3 comprises 14 residues. Germline V gene data show CDR1 as LNHNV and CDR2 as YYDKDF (reference sequence). V was clipped by 5 bases and J by 8 bases; unmatched bases: 8.

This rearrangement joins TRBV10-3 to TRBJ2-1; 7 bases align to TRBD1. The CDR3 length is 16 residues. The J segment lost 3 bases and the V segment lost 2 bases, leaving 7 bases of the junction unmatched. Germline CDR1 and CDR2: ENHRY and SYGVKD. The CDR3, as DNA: TGTGCCATCAGTGAGACAGGGTCAGGGGGCTACAATGAGCAGTTCTTC. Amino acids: CAISETGSGGYNEQFF.

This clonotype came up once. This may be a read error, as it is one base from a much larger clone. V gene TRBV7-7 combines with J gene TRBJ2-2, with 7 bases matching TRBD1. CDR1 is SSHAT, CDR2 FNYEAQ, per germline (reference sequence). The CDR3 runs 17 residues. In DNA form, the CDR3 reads TGTGCTAGCAGCCCCCAGGCAGGACAGGAGGTCACCGGGGAGCTGTTTTTT. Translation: CASSPQAGQEVTGELFF.

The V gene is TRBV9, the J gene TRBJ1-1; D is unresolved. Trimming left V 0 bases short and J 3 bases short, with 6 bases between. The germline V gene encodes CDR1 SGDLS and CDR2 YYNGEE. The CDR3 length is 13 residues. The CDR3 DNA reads TGTGCCAGCAGCGTAGGGGATGACACTGAAGCTTTCTTT. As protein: CASSVGDDTEAFF.

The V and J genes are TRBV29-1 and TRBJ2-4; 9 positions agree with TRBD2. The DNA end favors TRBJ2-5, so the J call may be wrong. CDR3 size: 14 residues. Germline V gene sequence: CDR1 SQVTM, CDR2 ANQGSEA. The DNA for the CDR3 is TGCAGCGTTGAGTCTAGCGGGGCTCAAGAGACCCAGTACTTC. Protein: CSVESSGAQETQYF.

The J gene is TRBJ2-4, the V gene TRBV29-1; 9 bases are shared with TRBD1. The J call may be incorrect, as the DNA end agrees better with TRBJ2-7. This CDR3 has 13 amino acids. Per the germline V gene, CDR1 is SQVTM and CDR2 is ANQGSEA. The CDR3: CSVPGQGDYEQYF. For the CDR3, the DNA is TGCAGCGTTCCGGGACAGGGTGACTACGAGCAGTACTTC.

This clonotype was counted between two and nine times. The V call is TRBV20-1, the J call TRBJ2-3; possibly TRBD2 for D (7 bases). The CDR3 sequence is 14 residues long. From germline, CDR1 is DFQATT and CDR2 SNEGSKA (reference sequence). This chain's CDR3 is CRGGGGISTDTQYF. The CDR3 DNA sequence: TGCAGGGGGGGCGGGGGTATCAGCACAGATACGCAGTATTTT.

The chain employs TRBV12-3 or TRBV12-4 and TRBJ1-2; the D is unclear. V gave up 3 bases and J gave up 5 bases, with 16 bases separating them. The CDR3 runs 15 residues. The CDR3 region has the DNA TGTGCCAGCAGTTTCGGCAGGAGAGGGCCTTATGGCTACACCTTC. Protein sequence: CASSFGRRGPYGYTF.

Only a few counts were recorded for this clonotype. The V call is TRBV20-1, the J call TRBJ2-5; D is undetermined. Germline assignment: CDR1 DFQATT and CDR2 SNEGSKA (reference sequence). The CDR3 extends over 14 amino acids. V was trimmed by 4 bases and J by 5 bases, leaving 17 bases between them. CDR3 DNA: TGCAGTGCTAATGGGTGGGGATTGGGGGAGACCCAGTACTTC. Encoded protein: CSANGWGLGETQYF.

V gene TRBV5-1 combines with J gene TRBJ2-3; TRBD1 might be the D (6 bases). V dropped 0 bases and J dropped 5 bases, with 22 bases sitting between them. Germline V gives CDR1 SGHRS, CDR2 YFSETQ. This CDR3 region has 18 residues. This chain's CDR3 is CASSLGRLGGSSRDTQYF. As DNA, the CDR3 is TGCGCCAGCAGCTTGGGTAGGCTTGGGGGCAGTTCTAGAGATACGCAGTATTTT.

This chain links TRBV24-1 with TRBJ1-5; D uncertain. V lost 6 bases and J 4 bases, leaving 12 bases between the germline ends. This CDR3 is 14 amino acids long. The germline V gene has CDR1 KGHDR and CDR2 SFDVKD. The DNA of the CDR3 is TGTGCCACCAGTCGGGTTGGGGAAAATCAGCCCCAGCATTTT. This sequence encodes CATSRVGENQPQHF.

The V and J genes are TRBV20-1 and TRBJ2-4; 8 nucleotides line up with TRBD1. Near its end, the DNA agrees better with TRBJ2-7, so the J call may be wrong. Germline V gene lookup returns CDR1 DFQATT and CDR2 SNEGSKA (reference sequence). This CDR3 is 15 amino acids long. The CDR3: CSATTFDRGTYEQYF. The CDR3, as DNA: TGCAGTGCTACTACCTTCGACAGGGGTACCTACGAGCAGTACTTC.

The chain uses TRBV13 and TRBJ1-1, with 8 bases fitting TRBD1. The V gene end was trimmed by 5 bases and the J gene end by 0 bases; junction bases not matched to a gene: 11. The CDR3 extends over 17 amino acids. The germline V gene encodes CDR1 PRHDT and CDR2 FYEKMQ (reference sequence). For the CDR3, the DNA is TGTGCCAGCAGCGCCGGGGGACAGGCTGGTATGAACACTGAAGCTTTCTTT. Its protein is CASSAGGQAGMNTEAFF.

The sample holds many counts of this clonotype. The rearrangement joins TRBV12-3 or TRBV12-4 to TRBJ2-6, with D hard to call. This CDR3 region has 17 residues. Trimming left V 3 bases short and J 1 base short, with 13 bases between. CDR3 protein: CASSLWAGLSGANVLTF. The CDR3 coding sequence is TGTGCCAGCAGTTTGTGGGCAGGCCTTTCTGGGGCCAACGTCCTGACTTTC.